Each of the 22 T cell receptor beta chains below was sequenced from the same sample in a study of T cell clonotyping in hematopoietic cell transplantation. Sequencing was performed with immunoSEQ multiplex PCR; in TCRdb, only in-frame clones are kept and a portion is missing. This table has about 12,000 clones, around 50% appearing once. The source material was peripheral blood mononuclear cells. The receptors were gathered from a man over 45 in good health. Some clones in this sample may be carry-over from other donors' samples.

The V and J genes are TRBV30 and TRBJ2-5, with 7 bases that match TRBD2. This CDR3 contains 13 residues. J was trimmed by 6 bases and V by 3 bases; bases with no gene match: 7. The V gene's germline CDR1 is GTSNPN and CDR2 SVGIG (reference sequence). The CDR3 DNA follows: TGTGCCTGGAGAGAAGCGGGAACGAAGACCCAGTACTTC. This sequence encodes CAWREAGTKTQYF.

The chain carries TRBV5-6 and TRBJ1-2, with D hard to call. V lost 2 bases and J 2 bases, leaving 13 bases between the germline ends. The germline gives CDR1 SGHDT, CDR2 YYEEEE. This CDR3 has 15 amino acids. The DNA for the CDR3 is TGTGCCAGCAGCTTCGGATCATCGACAAACTATGGCTACACCTTC. Translation: CASSFGSSTNYGYTF.

This clone is medium-sized. The V and J genes are TRBV9 and TRBJ2-7; D assignment may be TRBD1 or TRBD2 (5 bases each). Between the trimmed V and J ends, which lost 3 bases and 4 bases, there was a span of 11 bases. Looked up from germline, CDR1 is SGDLS and CDR2 is YYNGEE. CDR3 length equals 13 residues. The CDR3 region is CASSEMGEYEQYF. The CDR3 bases are TGTGCCAGCAGCGAAATGGGGGAGTACGAGCAGTACTTC.

The chain employs TRBV30 and TRBJ2-7; 9 nucleotides align to TRBD1. There are 13 residues in the CDR3. The germline V gene has CDR1 GTSNPN and CDR2 SVGIG (reference sequence). The CDR3 DNA reads as TGTGCATTCGACAGGGGGTTGACCTACGAGCAGTACTTC. Its translation: CAFDRGLTYEQYF.

The chain uses TRBV30 and TRBJ2-3; TRBD2 aligns across 12 bases. Germline-derived CDR1 and CDR2 are GTSNPN and SVGIG (reference sequence). The CDR3 runs to 13 residues. With 0 bases clipped from V and 11 bases from J, the junction kept 3 bases outside the gene matches. This chain's CDR3 is CAWSVLAGGRQYF. The DNA of the CDR3 is TGTGCCTGGAGTGTTCTAGCGGGGGGGAGGCAGTATTTT. Looking up the rest from reference TRBV30 and TRBJ2-3 gives the full variable domain: SQTIHQWPATLVQPVGSPLSLECTVEGTSNPNLYWYRQAAGRGLQLLFYSVGIGQISSEVPQNLSASRPQDRQFILSSKKLLLSDSGFYLCAWSVLAGGRQYFGPGTRLTVL.

This rearrangement joins TRBV11-3 to TRBJ1-2; D unresolved. The germline V and J ends were trimmed by 0 bases and 7 bases, with 9 bases remaining between them. CDR3 length: 13 amino acids. Germline loops: CDR1 SGHNT, CDR2 YENEEA. This CDR3 is CASSLDSLGGYTF. The DNA for the CDR3 is TGTGCCAGCAGCTTAGATTCATTAGGTGGCTACACCTTC.

This clone was observed a single time. This rearrangement joins TRBV28 to TRBJ2-1; 8 bases agree with TRBD2. The CDR3 sequence is 17 residues long. The germline gives CDR1 MDHEN, CDR2 SYDVKM. J gave up 1 base and V 5 bases, and 10 bases lay outside the gene matches. In nucleotides, the CDR3 is TGTGCCAGCAGTCCCAGTAGCGGGATGGGGTCCTACAATGAGCAGTTCTTC. It is translated as CASSPSSGMGSYNEQFF.

This clone occurred once. The J gene is TRBJ2-1, the V gene TRBV9; 7 bases align to TRBD2. The CDR3 runs to 15 residues. Germline V gene sequence: CDR1 SGDLS, CDR2 YYNGEE. V was pared by 0 bases and J by 6 bases, with 6 bases of the junction left unmatched. As DNA, the CDR3 is TGTGCCAGCAGCGTAGACGGGGGGTCATTCAATGAGCAGTTCTTC. Translated: CASSVDGGSFNEQFF. The full variable domain, in which reference TRBV9 and TRBJ2-1 provide the parts outside the CDR3, is DSGVTQTPKHLITATGQRVTLRCSPRSGDLSVYWYQQSLDQGLQFLIQYYNGEERAKGNILERFSAQQFPDLHSELNLSSLELGDSALYFCASSVDGGSFNEQFFGPGTRLTVL.

The CDR3 bases are TGTGCCTGGACCGAGACAGGGAATTCACCCCTCCACTTT. It is translated as CAWTETGNSPLHF. The chain combines TRBV30 with TRBJ1-6, with 7 positions matching TRBD1. The ends lost 4 bases at V and 7 bases at J; junction bases unmatched: 4. Per the germline V gene, CDR1 is GTSNPN and CDR2 is SVGIG (reference sequence). The CDR3 sequence is 13 residues long.

This clone has just a few counts. The chain carries TRBV7-2 and TRBJ2-7, with 8 bases matching TRBD1. CDR1 SGHTA and CDR2 FQGNSA come from the germline V gene. The V segment lost 5 bases and the J segment 2 bases; nucleotides outside the gene matches: 8. This CDR3 is built from 15 residues. CDR3: CASSAAGTGPYEQYF. The CDR3 nucleotides read TGTGCCAGCAGCGCCGCCGGGACAGGCCCCTACGAGCAGTACTTC.

This clone is labeled as medium-sized (0.01 to 0.1%). The rearrangement joins TRBV28 to TRBJ1-5; the D is unclear. Trimming stripped 7 bases from V and 3 bases from J, with 10 bases between. The CDR3 spans 13 residues. Germline CDR1 is MDHEN and CDR2 is SYDVKM. The CDR3: CASMVVDNQPQHF. DNA of the CDR3: TGTGCCAGCATGGTAGTAGACAATCAGCCCCAGCATTTT.

J is TRBJ1-5 and V is TRBV7-2; unclear D gene. CDR1 is SGHTA and CDR2 is FQGNSA in the germline V gene. The V end lost 3 bases, the J end lost 4 bases, and 7 bases lay between the germline ends. CDR3 length: 13 amino acids. Written as DNA, the CDR3 is TGTGCCAGCAGCTTTGGTGGGAATCAGCCCCAGCATTTT. As protein: CASSFGGNQPQHF.

This chain uses TRBV5-1 with TRBJ1-2, with 9 bases lining up with TRBD1. J lost 4 bases, V lost 0 bases, and 7 bases had no gene match. This CDR3 region has 16 residues. Germline V gene sequence: CDR1 SGHRS, CDR2 YFSETQ. CDR3 coding DNA: TGCGCCAGCAGCTTGGCCGGGGACAGGGACCCCTATGGCTACACCTTC. Encoded protein: CASSLAGDRDPYGYTF.

The chain joins TRBV14 to TRBJ2-5; 11 bases are a match to TRBD2. This CDR3 region has 17 residues. The V gene end was trimmed by 1 base and the J gene end by 5 bases; junction bases not matched to a gene: 9. The germline CDR1 and CDR2 sequences are SGHDN and FVKESK. CDR3 residues: CASSQGTSGRIGETQYF. DNA for the CDR3: TGTGCCAGCAGCCAAGGAACTAGCGGGAGAATTGGGGAGACCCAGTACTTC.

The chain's CDR3 is CAWSGSAETQYF. CDR3 sequence (DNA): TGTGCCTGGAGCGGGAGCGCGGAGACCCAGTACTTC. The rearrangement uses TRBV30 and TRBJ2-5; D is perhaps TRBD2 (6 bases). The CDR3 covers 12 residues. The germline gives CDR1 GTSNPN, CDR2 SVGIG (reference sequence). Trimming took off 3 bases at V and 5 bases at J, with 10 bases between the two ends.

The chain recombines TRBV25-1 with TRBJ2-7, with TRBD2 as a possible D gene (6 bases). The CDR3 runs 12 residues. V lost 8 bases to trimming and J lost 8 bases, with 16 bases between them. Germline-derived CDR1 and CDR2 are MGHDK and SYGVNS. This CDR3 reads CASWDGTYKQYF. In DNA form, the CDR3 reads TGTGCCAGCTGGGACGGGACTTATAAGCAGTACTTC.

This chain uses TRBV27 with TRBJ2-6, with TRBD1 as a possible D gene (5 bases). Germline lookup yields CDR1 MNHEY and CDR2 SMNVEV (reference sequence). CDR3 length: 15 amino acids. V was clipped by 5 bases and J by 0 bases, with 8 bases between them. The CDR3 is CASSARVSGANVLTF. The CDR3 DNA follows: TGTGCCAGCAGTGCCAGGGTCTCTGGGGCCAACGTCCTGACTTTC.

The chain uses TRBV30 and TRBJ1-2; TRBD1 aligns across 9 bases. J gave up 4 bases and V 2 bases, and 17 bases lay outside the gene matches. The CDR3 is 18 residues long. The germline V gene has CDR1 GTSNPN and CDR2 SVGIG (reference sequence). The CDR3, as DNA: TGTGCCTGGAGTCGTCTTTCCGGGACAGGGCGATTTAGCTATGGCTACACCTTC. It translates to CAWSRLSGTGRFSYGYTF. Full variable domain (rest looked up from reference TRBV30 and TRBJ1-2): SQTIHQWPATLVQPVGSPLSLECTVEGTSNPNLYWYRQAAGRGLQLLFYSVGIGQISSEVPQNLSASRPQDRQFILSSKKLLLSDSGFYLCAWSRLSGTGRFSYGYTFGSGTRLTVV.

This chain joins TRBV30 and TRBJ2-7; 7 bases are a match to TRBD2. The CDR3 is 13 residues long. V shed 0 bases, J shed 3 bases, and the junction held 2 bases outside the gene matches. The germline gives CDR1 GTSNPN, CDR2 SVGIG (reference sequence). The CDR3 sequence: CAWSVGGFYEQYF. CDR3 bases: TGTGCCTGGAGTGTCGGGGGGTTCTACGAGCAGTACTTC.

This clone has just a few counts. The chain carries TRBV6-6 and TRBJ1-1, with a weak D call TRBD1 (6 bases). This CDR3 is built from 15 residues. The germline V gene has CDR1 MNHNY and CDR2 SVGAGI (reference sequence). The V end was cut by 8 bases, the J end by 3 bases, with 19 bases between. Written as DNA, the CDR3 is TGTGCCAGCGGGCCAGGGGCTCAGGTAGACACTGAAGCTTTCTTT. Its translation: CASGPGAQVDTEAFF.

The chain uses TRBV2 and TRBJ1-5; D unclear. In germline, CDR1 is SNHLY, CDR2 FYNNEI. The CDR3 is 15 residues long. V dropped 2 bases and J dropped 3 bases, with 11 bases sitting between them. CDR3 bases: TGTGCCAGCAGTGAATCGGTCCAGCCCAATCAGCCCCAGCATTTT. Amino acid sequence: CASSESVQPNQPQHF.

The gene calls are TRBV5-5 and TRBJ1-3; D is undetermined. CDR3 length equals 16 residues. The ends were cut back, 2 bases at V and 0 bases at J, with 12 bases in the middle. The germline CDR1 and CDR2 sequences are SGHKS and YYEKEE (reference sequence). The CDR3 is CASSLTMANSGNTIYF. CDR3 coding DNA: TGTGCCAGCAGCTTAACCATGGCTAACTCTGGAAACACCATATATTTT.